This TCR beta chain came from a study of shared clonotypes between healthy human individuals. In regard to this clone: A single base separates this from a much larger clone, so it may be a read error. The sample holds other DNA sequences that translate to the same CDR3.

Libraries were prepared by immunoSEQ multiplex PCR; TCRdb keeps only in-frame clonotypes and omits some of them. The sample has about 490,000 clones; roughly four fifths are singletons. The specimen sequenced was PBMCs. The sequence was obtained from a woman aged 35 to 49 in good health. Some clones in this sample may be carry-over from other donors' samples.

CDR3: CASSSLRDYGYTF. The CDR3 nucleotides are TGTGCCAGCAGTTCCCTCCGGGACTATGGCTACACCTTC. The chain joins TRBV27 to TRBJ1-2; D is unclear. CDR3 size: 13 residues. V was cut by 4 bases and J by 3 bases, with 9 bases left in between. Germline loops: CDR1 MNHEY, CDR2 SMNVEV (reference sequence).